Listed here are 10 T cell receptor beta chains from one sample, sequenced in a study of blood T cell repertoires in COVID-19. Generated by immunoSEQ multiplex PCR, the TCRdb table keeps only in-frame clones and is missing some. The table lists under 250,000 clones, just over 85% of them singletons, with 11% in the top ten. Material for sequencing was peripheral blood. Receptor source: a man aged 45-60 years with COVID-19, enrolled during active disease.

On this clone: Within the sample, other DNA sequences also encode this same CDR3. The chain links TRBV7-3 to TRBJ2-1; 9 bases are shared with TRBD1. CDR1 and CDR2 from the germline V gene are SGHTA and FQGTGA. CDR3 length equals 15 residues. Unmatched junction bases numbered 3, after V lost 5 bases and J lost 1 base. The CDR3, as DNA: TGTGCCAGCAGCCCGGACAGGGGATCCTACAATGAGCAGTTCTTC. Protein sequence: CASSPDRGSYNEQFF.

The chain recombines TRBV18 with TRBJ2-7, with TRBD1 identical over 9 bases. Trimming at V came to 3 bases and at J to 1 base, leaving 4 bases not matched to a gene. Germline CDR1 is KGHSH and CDR2 is LQKENI. The CDR3 runs 15 residues. Here the CDR3 reads CASSPGTGFSYEQYF. CDR3 nucleotides: TGTGCCAGCTCACCCGGGACAGGGTTTTCCTACGAGCAGTACTTC.

V and J are TRBV5-1 and TRBJ1-5, with D perhaps matching TRBD1 (5 bases). Germline V CDR1 and CDR2: SGHRS, YFSETQ. The CDR3 length is 13 residues. V shed 0 bases and J shed 5 bases, with 6 bases lying between them. The CDR3 sequence is CASSLETDQPQHF. The DNA for the CDR3 is TGCGCCAGCAGCTTGGAGACAGATCAGCCCCAGCATTTT.

The chain joins TRBV18 to TRBJ2-1; 7 bases map to TRBD2. The CDR3 length is 19 residues. The trim removed 0 bases at V and 2 bases at J, leaving 13 bases unmatched. Looked up from germline, CDR1 is KGHSH and CDR2 is LQKENI. The CDR3 spells CASSPPGVAGSLTYNEQFF. Here the CDR3 DNA reads TGTGCCAGCTCACCACCAGGGGTAGCGGGCTCACTTACCTACAATGAGCAGTTCTTC.

This chain joins TRBV20-1 and TRBJ2-5; D is possibly TRBD2 (5 bases). Trimming cost V 3 bases and J 4 bases, with 9 bases left between them. The CDR3 contains 12 residues. Germline V gene data show CDR1 as DFQATT and CDR2 as SNEGSKA (reference sequence). This chain's CDR3 is CSASREGETQYF. DNA for the CDR3: TGCAGTGCTAGTCGGGAAGGAGAGACCCAGTACTTC.

This rearrangement joins TRBV5-1 to TRBJ1-5, with 7 nucleotides matching TRBD1. This CDR3 has 15 amino acids. The junction had 8 bases not matched to a gene; V was cut back by 4 bases and J by 4 bases. Germline V gene sequence: CDR1 SGHRS, CDR2 YFSETQ. The CDR3 sequence: CASSAGTGDNQPQHF. In nucleotides, the CDR3 is TGCGCCAGCAGCGCAGGTACAGGGGATAATCAGCCCCAGCATTTT.

The V gene is TRBV6-5, the J gene TRBJ2-7; no definite D call. Per the germline V gene, CDR1 is MNHEY and CDR2 is SVGAGI. Trimming pared 5 bases from V and 3 bases from J, leaving 14 bases between. This CDR3 spans 14 amino acids. Here the CDR3 reads CASSPQAGNYEQYF. The CDR3 DNA sequence: TGTGCCAGCAGTCCCCAGGCAGGAAACTACGAGCAGTACTTC.

This sequence joins TRBV25-1 and TRBJ2-7; D is possibly TRBD1 (6 bases). The CDR3 covers 15 residues. V was clipped by 3 bases and J by 6 bases, with 18 bases between them. Per the germline V gene, CDR1 is MGHDK and CDR2 is SYGVNS. This CDR3 is CASSDLRGLSSEQYF. CDR3 sequence (DNA): TGTGCCAGCAGTGACCTCAGGGGCCTAAGTTCCGAGCAGTACTTC.

This chain uses TRBV5-4 with TRBJ1-2, with unresolved D. Germline CDR1 is SGHNT and CDR2 is YYREEE (reference sequence). V was cut by 3 bases and J by 6 bases, with 18 bases left in between. The CDR3 contains 15 residues. CDR3 DNA: TGTGCCAGCAGCTCACGAGGAGAGGCAACGAATGGCTACACCTTC. It translates to CASSSRGEATNGYTF.

V is TRBV19 and J is TRBJ2-2; 12 bases fit TRBD2. From germline, CDR1 is LNHDA and CDR2 SQIVND (reference sequence). This CDR3 contains 15 residues. Trimming cost V 5 bases and J 6 bases; bases outside gene matches: 4. The CDR3 DNA follows: TGTGCCAGTAGTCTACTAGCGGGAGGACCCGGGGAGCTGTTTTTT. It encodes CASSLLAGGPGELFF.